The 7 T cell receptor beta chains in this list originate from one sample, sequenced in a study of OX40 agonist ivuxolimab in advanced cancers. Repertoires were generated with immunoSEQ multiplex PCR, while TCRdb's copy carries only in-frame clones and drops some. The table records tens of thousands of clones, around 82% of them present only once. The sample consisted of CD4+ or CD8+ T cells sorted from blood, taken in a trial of the OX40 agonist ivuxolimab. Every receptor here comes from an adult with an advanced solid tumor such as melanoma, head and neck, liver or kidney cancer.

V and J are TRBV18 and TRBJ2-2; 7 positions agree with TRBD1. Germline CDR1 is KGHSH and CDR2 is LQKENI. Germline trimming cut 3 bases from V and 4 bases from J; bases unmatched to any gene: 8. This CDR3 comprises 16 residues. CDR3 sequence reads: CASSPMNRGSTGELFF. CDR3 DNA: TGTGCCAGCTCACCGATGAACAGGGGTAGCACCGGGGAGCTGTTTTTT.

The CDR3 DNA is TGTGCCAGCAGCCCGCTGTACAGGGGCTATAAGTACGAGCAGTACTTC. Protein: CASSPLYRGYKYEQYF. This chain uses TRBV5-8 with TRBJ2-7; 7 bases agree with TRBD1. The germline V gene has CDR1 SGHTS and CDR2 YDEGEE. The V gene end was trimmed by 4 bases and the J gene end by 4 bases; junction bases not matched to a gene: 14. The CDR3 is 16 amino acids.

The table lists this clone with a count of one. The V call is TRBV15, the J call TRBJ2-2; 15 bases are shared with TRBD2. Per the germline V gene, CDR1 is LNHNV and CDR2 is YYDKDF (reference sequence). With V trimmed by 1 base and J by 1 base, 1 base remained unmatched. The CDR3 has 18 residues. CDR3 DNA sequence: TGTGCCACCAGCAGAGGGACTAGCGGGAGGGTGAACACCGGGGAGCTGTTTTTT. Its translation: CATSRGTSGRVNTGELFF.

The J gene is TRBJ1-1, the V gene TRBV6-1; D gene ambiguous. Looked up from germline, CDR1 is MNHNS and CDR2 is SASEGT. The V end was cut by 6 bases, the J end by 2 bases, with 10 bases between. This CDR3 contains 13 residues. As DNA, the CDR3 is TGTGCCAGCAGCCTAGAGGAAAACACTGAAGCTTTCTTT. As protein: CASSLEENTEAFF.

The V and J genes are TRBV20-1 and TRBJ1-2; unclear D gene. Germline values: CDR1 DFQATT, CDR2 SNEGSKA (reference sequence). V dropped 3 bases and J dropped 8 bases, with 10 bases sitting between them. This CDR3 is built from 11 residues. CDR3 amino acids: CSASRGEGYTF. The CDR3, as DNA: TGCAGTGCTAGTAGAGGAGAGGGCTACACCTTC.

This chain connects TRBV7-2 to TRBJ2-3; D ambiguous. Germline-derived CDR1 and CDR2 are SGHTA and FQGNSA. The ends were cut back, 3 bases at V and 2 bases at J, with 6 bases in the middle. CDR3 length: 13 residues. CDR3 sequence (DNA): TGTGCCAGCAGCTTCTCCCACACAGATACGCAGTATTTT. Residues: CASSFSHTDTQYF.

This clone appeared a few times. V usage is TRBV7-2 and J usage is TRBJ2-7; D perhaps matches TRBD2 (6 bases). Germline V CDR1 and CDR2: SGHTA, FQGNSA. Trimming left V 4 bases short and J 7 bases short, with 11 bases between. CDR3 size: 12 residues. The CDR3 sequence: CASSSDAGEQYF. CDR3 sequence (DNA): TGTGCCAGCAGCTCCGATGCGGGGGAGCAGTACTTC.